A single sample is the source of the 21 T cell receptor beta chains below, sequenced in a study of T-cell memory formation after mild COVID-19 (dated by TCRdb to about 2021). Receptor libraries were prepared by 5' RACE. Sequenced on an Illumina NovaSeq 6000. TCRdb trimmed the raw reads at Q25, called clones with MiXCR and kept productive beta chains. Duplicate CDR3 protein sequences are folded into a single record with the most common DNA and genes. Recorded for this sample are roughly 510,000 distinct CDR3 sequences; around a sixth of them occurred a single time. The biggest ten clones account for roughly 8.2% of the sample. The sample was PBMCs or a T cell subset sorted from them (not recorded which). All receptors come from an adult woman who had mild COVID-19 (a few samples of this study predate the infection). The sample titles of this study are shuffled in the database, so cell type and time point are left out; the donor was told from shared clones.

This chain links TRBV7-8 with TRBJ2-6; 7 bases fit TRBD1. This CDR3 region has 18 residues. With 2 bases clipped from V and 0 bases from J, the junction kept 7 bases outside the gene matches. CDR1 and CDR2 (germline): SGHVS, FQNEAQ. The chain's CDR3 is CASSLSVRGISGANVLTF. The CDR3 coding sequence is TGTGCCAGCAGCTTATCAGTCAGGGGGATCTCTGGGGCCAACGTCCTGACTTTC.

This clonotype turned up a few times. The chain is built from TRBV5-1 and TRBJ1-4; D call uncertain. The ends were cut back, 4 bases at V and 0 bases at J, with 10 bases in the middle. CDR1 SGHRS and CDR2 YFSETQ come from the germline V gene. This CDR3 region has 15 residues. CDR3 amino acids: CASSMSSATNEKLFF. The CDR3 nucleotides read TGCGCCAGCAGCATGTCGTCAGCAACTAATGAAAAACTGTTTTTT.

Comment on this clonotype: Since a much larger clone is just one base distant, this may be a read error. The chain recombines TRBV27 with TRBJ2-1; D may be TRBD1 or TRBD2 (6 bases each). V lost 4 bases to trimming and J lost 2 bases, with 9 bases between them. CDR1 and CDR2 from the germline V gene are MNHEY and SMNVEV (reference sequence). CDR3 length: 14 residues. The CDR3 nucleotides read TGTGCCAGCAGTTGGGGGGCCACCTACAATGAGCAGTTCTTC. It is translated as CASSWGATYNEQFF.

This clonotype was seen only a few times. V is TRBV12-3 or TRBV12-4 and J is TRBJ2-7, with no clear D. The V end was cut by 5 bases, the J end by 3 bases, with 14 bases between. The CDR3 sequence is 14 residues long. The CDR3 DNA reads TGTGCCAGCAGTGAATTTTTAGGAAGCTACGAGCAGTACTTC. Protein sequence: CASSEFLGSYEQYF.

This clonotype was observed a handful of times. The V call is TRBV7-2, the J call TRBJ2-4; D may be TRBD2 (6 bases). Trimming pared 1 base from V and 8 bases from J, leaving 12 bases between. Germline V gene sequence: CDR1 SGHTA, CDR2 FQGNSA. The CDR3 is 14 residues long. The CDR3 sequence is CASSLGLEGYIQYF. CDR3 DNA sequence: TGTGCCAGCAGCTTAGGACTGGAGGGATACATTCAGTACTTC.

The chain's CDR3 is CASSLVRGVRNEQYF. The CDR3 nucleotides read TGCGCCAGCAGCTTGGTGCGGGGAGTTAGGAACGAGCAGTACTTC. The V call is TRBV5-1, the J call TRBJ2-7, with D maybe TRBD2 (6 bases). Germline CDR1 and CDR2: SGHRS and YFSETQ. The CDR3 contains 15 residues. The ends were cut back, 0 bases at V and 5 bases at J, with 15 bases in the middle.

This clonotype occurred a few times. V and J are TRBV6-5 and TRBJ1-4, with a possible D match to TRBD1 (6 bases). The length of the CDR3 is 13 residues. Germline lookup yields CDR1 MNHEY and CDR2 SVGAGI. Trimming stripped 6 bases from V and 7 bases from J, with 12 bases between. CDR3 bases: TGTGCCAGCAGCCCTCAGGGGAGTGAAAAACTGTTTTTT. Translated, it gives CASSPQGSEKLFF.

This clonotype was detected a few times. The V and J genes are TRBV7-9 and TRBJ2-1; D unresolved. This CDR3 contains 15 residues. The V end was cut by 0 bases, the J end by 12 bases, with 18 bases between. Germline loops: CDR1 SEHNR, CDR2 FQNEAQ (reference sequence). CDR3 nucleotide sequence: TGTGCCAGCAGCTTAGCCTCCCTTTACGACCTCCCGCAGTTCTTC. Translated: CASSLASLYDLPQFF.

This clonotype was seen a few times. This sequence joins TRBV9 and TRBJ2-3; 7 bases are a match to TRBD1. The CDR3 loop spans 15 amino acids. J lost 0 bases, V lost 3 bases, and 4 bases had no gene match. Germline lookup yields CDR1 SGDLS and CDR2 YYNGEE. The CDR3 DNA reads TGTGCCAGCAGCGACAGGGGCGAAAGCACAGATACGCAGTATTTT. Translated, it gives CASSDRGESTDTQYF.

This clonotype was seen a few times. The chain uses TRBV12-3 or TRBV12-4 and TRBJ2-5; no definite D call. This CDR3 spans 14 amino acids. Between the trimmed V and J ends, which lost 1 base and 2 bases, there was a span of 8 bases. CDR3: CASSLGLQQETQYF. For the CDR3, the DNA is TGTGCCAGCAGTTTAGGGCTACAGCAAGAGACCCAGTACTTC.

This clonotype occurred a few times. The CDR3 region is CASSLLPRATEAFF. DNA for the CDR3: TGCGCCAGCAGCTTGCTCCCTCGGGCCACTGAAGCTTTCTTT. This rearrangement joins TRBV5-1 to TRBJ1-1; no definite D call. The germline V gene has CDR1 SGHRS and CDR2 YFSETQ. Trimming pared 1 base from V and 4 bases from J, leaving 11 bases between. CDR3 length: 14 amino acids.

This clonotype appeared a few times. This chain joins TRBV4-3 and TRBJ1-5; 9 bases fit TRBD1. The V segment lost 1 base and the J segment 3 bases; nucleotides outside the gene matches: 4. CDR3 length: 16 amino acids. In germline, CDR1 is LGHNA, CDR2 YSLEER. CDR3 DNA: TGCGCCAGCAGCCAAGGGACAGGGGTGTACAATCAGCCCCAGCATTTT. This translates into CASSQGTGVYNQPQHF.

J is TRBJ2-2 and V is TRBV2; D uncertain. V lost 0 bases and J lost 4, with 3 bases in between. CDR3 length equals 13 residues. CDR1 and CDR2 (germline): SNHLY, FYNNEI. CDR3 in DNA: TGTGCCAGCAGTGAAGCGCGCACCGGGGAGCTGTTTTTT. This sequence encodes CASSEARTGELFF.

About this clonotype: This is likely a read error, given that the CDR3 carries no conserved phenylalanine or tryptophan at its end. The gene calls are TRBV6-1 and TRBJ1-3; D unresolved. V was clipped by 7 bases and J by 3 bases, with 7 bases between them. The germline gives CDR1 MNHNS, CDR2 SASEGT. CDR3 length: 12 amino acids. CDR3: CASITDGNTIYS. In DNA form, the CDR3 reads TGTGCCAGCATTACAGATGGAAACACCATATATTCT.

The chain has TRBV4-1 and TRBJ2-3, with 14 positions matching TRBD2. The germline CDR1 and CDR2 sequences are MGHRA and YSYEKL. The CDR3 totals 16 residues. The ends lost 1 base at V and 8 bases at J; junction bases unmatched: 5. Here the CDR3 DNA reads TGCGCCAGCAGCCAAGTGACTAGCGGGGGGGCTGGTACGCAGTATTTT. Its protein product is CASSQVTSGGAGTQYF.

V is TRBV7-8 and J is TRBJ2-5; a weak D match, TRBD2 (5 bases). Germline V CDR1 and CDR2: SGHVS, FQNEAQ. Deletions cut 11 bases from V and 0 bases from J, with 16 bases between. CDR3 length: 14 residues. CDR3 in DNA: TGTGCCTGCCAGCGGCAGGAGTACCAAGAGACCCAGTACTTC. Encoded protein: CACQRQEYQETQYF.

This clonotype appeared a few times. J is TRBJ2-2 and V is TRBV7-9; no clear D. Germline lookup yields CDR1 SEHNR and CDR2 FQNEAQ (reference sequence). The length of the CDR3 is 16 residues. The V end lost 7 bases, the J end lost 0 bases, and 15 bases lay between the germline ends. The CDR3 sequence is CASTPGWGSNTGELFF. As DNA, the CDR3 is TGTGCCAGCACCCCTGGGTGGGGTTCGAACACCGGGGAGCTGTTTTTT.

This sequence joins TRBV5-1 and TRBJ2-1; TRBD1 matches 7 bases. Losses at the gene ends were 3 bases for V and 0 bases for J; bases not matched to a gene: 9. The CDR3 has 17 residues. Germline lookup yields CDR1 SGHRS and CDR2 YFSETQ. CDR3 DNA sequence: TGCGCCAGCAGCTGGGACAGACCCCAAGGCTCCTACAATGAGCAGTTCTTC. Protein: CASSWDRPQGSYNEQFF.

This clonotype was seen only a few times. This chain joins TRBV7-8 and TRBJ2-7, with TRBD2 matching 12 bases. The CDR3 has 16 amino acids. Germline V lookup: CDR1 SGHVS, CDR2 FQNEAQ. V was clipped by 2 bases and J by 5 bases; unmatched bases: 7. CDR3 loop: CASSLSLAGGPHEQYF. Here the CDR3 DNA reads TGTGCCAGCAGCTTATCTCTAGCGGGAGGGCCCCACGAGCAGTACTTC.

A note on this clonotype: An end of the junction differs from the germline gene, which may be a read error. The J gene is TRBJ1-1, the V gene TRBV2; D call uncertain. The CDR3 runs to 13 residues. The germline CDR1 and CDR2 sequences are SNHLY and FYNNEI. The CDR3 region has the DNA TGTGCCAGCCGGGCGGAATTGAACACTGAATCTTTCTTT. Its protein is CASRAELNTESFF.

The chain combines TRBV3-1 with TRBJ2-7; 9 nucleotides agree with TRBD2. The length of the CDR3 is 16 residues. Germline V lookup: CDR1 LGHDT, CDR2 YNNKEL (reference sequence). The V and J ends lost 3 bases and 3 bases, in that order; junction bases with no gene match: 9. The DNA of the CDR3 is TGTGCCAGCAGCCAGCCGACTAGCGGAGCCGTCTACGAGCAGTACTTC. Translation: CASSQPTSGAVYEQYF.